The 24 T cell receptor beta chains below come from one sample, sequenced in a study of memory CD4+ T cells and cytomegalovirus serostatus. The sort gate was single viable CD3+CD4+CD8-CD45RO+ cells for memory CD4+ T cells. Using immunoSEQ multiplex PCR, the repertoire was profiled, and TCRdb retains in-frame clones only, with some absent. The data show about 60,000 clones, with roughly 80% seen just once and around 0.58% held by the top ten. The material sequenced was memory CD4+ T cells from blood. These TCRs come from an adult in good health and CMV-seronegative. Some clones in this sample may be carry-over from other donors' samples.

The chain uses TRBV7-2 and TRBJ1-5, with D maybe TRBD1 (6 bases). This CDR3 is built from 15 residues. V lost 5 bases, J lost 10 bases, and 21 bases lay in between. The germline V gene has CDR1 SGHTA and CDR2 FQGNSA. CDR3 nucleotides: TGTGCCAGCAGCCTACCGGGGGGCCCTCTGACTCCCCAGCATTTT. It is translated as CASSLPGGPLTPQHF.

The chain is built from TRBV5-1 and TRBJ2-3; D not certain. Germline CDR1 is SGHRS and CDR2 is YFSETQ. The V gene lost 0 bases and the J gene lost 7 bases, with 12 bases spanning the gap. The CDR3 is 14 amino acids. The CDR3 spells CASSLEPAEHTQYF. In DNA, the CDR3 is TGCGCCAGCAGCTTGGAGCCAGCTGAGCATACGCAGTATTTT.

This clone was picked up a small number of times. The chain employs TRBV27 and TRBJ1-1; 10 bases map to TRBD1. Germline V gives CDR1 MNHEY, CDR2 SMNVEV (reference sequence). This CDR3 contains 17 residues. The V and J ends lost 0 bases and 4 bases, in that order; junction bases with no gene match: 8. Here the CDR3 reads CASSLSGTGVRFTEAFF. The CDR3 nucleotides read TGTGCCAGCAGTTTATCTGGGACAGGGGTAAGATTCACTGAAGCTTTCTTT.

CDR3 amino acids: CAWMGQGVTDTQYF. CDR3 nucleotide sequence: TGTGCCTGGATGGGACAGGGGGTGACAGATACGCAGTATTTT. This sequence joins TRBV30 and TRBJ2-3; 11 bases match TRBD1. With 4 bases clipped from V and 3 bases from J, the junction kept 3 bases outside the gene matches. Germline values: CDR1 GTSNPN, CDR2 SVGIG (reference sequence). The CDR3 length is 14 residues.

This chain links TRBV6-1 with TRBJ2-7; D is undetermined. The ends were cut back, 7 bases at V and 2 bases at J, with 15 bases in the middle. The germline V gene encodes CDR1 MNHNS and CDR2 SASEGT. This CDR3 region has 14 residues. CDR3 loop: CASKAPTITYEQYF. The CDR3 DNA reads as TGTGCCAGCAAAGCCCCGACCATTACCTACGAGCAGTACTTC.

The rearrangement links TRBV29-1 to TRBJ2-1; D unresolved. The germline gives CDR1 SQVTM, CDR2 ANQGSEA. Trimming stripped 3 bases from V and 7 bases from J, with 16 bases between. The CDR3 has 14 amino acids. DNA for the CDR3: TGCAGCGTTGAGGGTTCCGGAGAATTGAATGAGCAGTTCTTC. Translation gives CSVEGSGELNEQFF.

The chain has TRBV5-1 and TRBJ2-1; D not certain. Trimming shortened V by 2 bases and J by 4 bases, and 7 bases separated the two germline ends. The CDR3 has 13 residues. Looked up from germline, CDR1 is SGHRS and CDR2 is YFSETQ. CDR3 in DNA: TGCGCCAGCAGCTTTAGGACGTACAATGAGCAGTTCTTC. It is translated as CASSFRTYNEQFF.

Concerning this clone itself: Other DNA sequences in the same sample also yield this CDR3. The chain uses TRBV30 and TRBJ1-2, with TRBD1 matching over 8 bases. The junction had 13 bases not matched to a gene; V was cut back by 0 bases and J by 7 bases. Germline V CDR1 and CDR2: GTSNPN, SVGIG (reference sequence). The CDR3 spans 16 residues. The CDR3 loop reads CAWSVSASATGVGYTF. The CDR3 nucleotides read TGTGCCTGGAGTGTATCGGCGTCGGCGACAGGGGTTGGCTACACCTTC.

With respect to this clone: The germline gene is not matched at one end of the junction; a read error may be the cause. J is TRBJ2-7 and V is TRBV30; 7 nucleotides match TRBD2. The length of the CDR3 is 12 residues. Per the germline V gene, CDR1 is GTSNPN and CDR2 is SVGIG (reference sequence). CDR3 bases: TGCGTGGGAGCGGGAAGGTCCTACGAGCAGTACTTC. Residues: CVGAGRSYEQYF.

The chain recombines TRBV6-6 with TRBJ1-1; possible D gene TRBD1, 5 bases. The ends were cut back, 5 bases at V and 8 bases at J, with 15 bases in the middle. The length of the CDR3 is 13 residues. The germline V gene encodes CDR1 MNHNY and CDR2 SVGAGI (reference sequence). In DNA form, the CDR3 reads TGTGCCAGCAGTAAGGGACCCCCTTGGGAAGCTTTCTTT. Protein product: CASSKGPPWEAFF.

V gene TRBV7-2 combines with J gene TRBJ2-3; D gene unclear. Germline CDR1 is SGHTA and CDR2 is FQGNSA. V was cut by 3 bases and J by 2 bases, with 0 bases left in between. There are 11 residues in the CDR3. DNA for the CDR3: TGTGCCAGCAGCTTCACAGATACGCAGTATTTT. This encodes CASSFTDTQYF.

The chain uses TRBV4-3 and TRBJ2-7; possibly TRBD2 for D (5 bases). Germline loops: CDR1 LGHNA, CDR2 YSLEER. This CDR3 spans 16 amino acids. Trimming took 3 bases from V and 3 from J, leaving 18 bases between them. CDR3 residues: CASSQAVGLKIYEQYF. As DNA, the CDR3 is TGCGCCAGCAGCCAGGCGGTCGGACTGAAAATCTACGAGCAGTACTTC.

The V and J genes are TRBV14 and TRBJ1-1; D is possibly TRBD1 (6 bases). CDR1 and CDR2 from the germline V gene are SGHDN and FVKESK. The CDR3 totals 14 residues. Trimming removed 1 base at V and 4 bases at J, with 10 bases between. This CDR3 reads CASSQVGGGTEAFF. The CDR3 nucleotides are TGTGCCAGCAGCCAAGTGGGAGGGGGCACTGAAGCTTTCTTT.

This sequence joins TRBV27 and TRBJ2-3; a possible D gene is TRBD2 (7 bases). V shed 1 base and J shed 0 bases, with 20 bases lying between them. Germline values: CDR1 MNHEY, CDR2 SMNVEV (reference sequence). The CDR3 is 19 amino acids. CDR3 nucleotides: TGTGCCAGCAGTTTATTGAACATTGGGGGGGGCTTTAGCACAGATACGCAGTATTTT. Translating gives CASSLLNIGGGFSTDTQYF.

V usage is TRBV21-1 and J usage is TRBJ1-1; TRBD1 is the table's D call and was not checked against the DNA. TRBV21-1 is flagged as a pseudogene. There are 14 residues in the CDR3. As DNA, the CDR3 is TGTGCCAGCAGCAGACGCCCGGACAGGGGAGCAGCTTTCTTT. Translating it yields CASSRRPDRGAAFF.

The rearrangement uses TRBV28 and TRBJ2-3, with TRBD1 matching 9 bases. The CDR3 length is 17 residues. Germline trimming cut 5 bases from V and 4 bases from J; bases unmatched to any gene: 13. Germline V gene data show CDR1 as MDHEN and CDR2 as SYDVKM. The CDR3 region is CASSAPPGQGPPDTQYF. The CDR3 DNA sequence: TGTGCCAGCAGTGCCCCTCCGGGACAGGGCCCCCCAGATACGCAGTATTTT.

The genes are TRBV30 and TRBJ1-6, with TRBD1 identical over 9 bases. Trimming removed 0 bases from V and 10 bases from J; junction bases left unmatched: 16. The CDR3 totals 18 residues. From germline, CDR1 is GTSNPN and CDR2 SVGIG (reference sequence). This chain's CDR3 is CAWSVGMFWGQGNSPLHF. CDR3 bases: TGTGCCTGGAGTGTAGGCATGTTTTGGGGACAGGGAAACTCACCCCTCCACTTT.

The rearrangement links TRBV15 to TRBJ2-7, with D hard to call. Trimming cost V 0 bases and J 5 bases, with 14 bases left between them. There are 15 residues in the CDR3. Germline CDR1 and CDR2: LNHNV and YYDKDF (reference sequence). The CDR3 is CATSRDRVPEDEQYF. The CDR3 nucleotides read TGTGCCACCAGCAGAGATCGGGTTCCCGAGGACGAGCAGTACTTC.

The chain combines TRBV10-3 with TRBJ2-3; 14 bases map to TRBD2. Germline V lookup: CDR1 ENHRY, CDR2 SYGVKD. J gave up 4 bases and V 10 bases, and 10 bases lay outside the gene matches. This CDR3 comprises 16 residues. This CDR3 is CATNRLAGGQADTQYF. Here the CDR3 DNA reads TGTGCCACCAACCGACTAGCGGGGGGGCAGGCAGATACGCAGTATTTT.

This chain uses TRBV4-1 with TRBJ2-5; 8 nucleotides agree with TRBD1. The CDR3 sequence is 15 residues long. CDR1 is MGHRA, CDR2 YSYEKL, per germline. V lost 1 base, J lost 3 bases, and 4 bases stayed unmatched. The CDR3 region has the DNA TGCGCCAGCAGCCAAGCAGGGGGCATGGAAGAGACCCAGTACTTC. Protein: CASSQAGGMEETQYF.

This clone qualifies as medium-sized. The genes are TRBV12-5 and TRBJ1-1; maybe TRBD1 (6 bases). This CDR3 is 14 amino acids long. CDR1 and CDR2 from the germline V gene are LGHNT and FRNRAP. V was cut by 7 bases and J by 1 base, with 13 bases left in between. CDR3 sequence reads: CASAGGGPNTEAFF. CDR3 DNA sequence: TGTGCTAGTGCGGGAGGGGGTCCGAACACTGAAGCTTTCTTT.

This clone was counted between two and nine times. The V gene is TRBV5-1, the J gene TRBJ1-6; 9 bases are a match to TRBD1. J was trimmed by 7 bases and V by 0 bases; bases with no gene match: 2. The CDR3 is 15 amino acids. Germline assignment: CDR1 SGHRS and CDR2 YFSETQ. The CDR3 DNA reads TGCGCCAGCAGCTTGGACGGACAGGGGAATTCACCCCTCCACTTT. Translation gives CASSLDGQGNSPLHF.

This clone was detected only a few times. The rearrangement links TRBV7-9 to TRBJ2-1, with 9 positions matching TRBD2. With V trimmed by 5 bases and J by 4 bases, 15 bases remained unmatched. Germline V lookup: CDR1 SEHNR, CDR2 FQNEAQ (reference sequence). The CDR3 contains 18 residues. The CDR3 here is CASSPRPGASGAYNEQFF. Written as DNA, the CDR3 is TGTGCCAGCAGCCCCCGTCCCGGTGCTAGCGGGGCTTACAATGAGCAGTTCTTC.

V gene TRBV14 combines with J gene TRBJ1-1; unclear D gene. In germline, CDR1 is SGHDN, CDR2 FVKESK. This CDR3 region has 15 residues. V lost 1 base to trimming and J lost 1 base, with 10 bases between them. CDR3 bases: TGTGCCAGCAGCCAAGGCCTCCTGGGGAACACTGAAGCTTTCTTT. It yields the protein CASSQGLLGNTEAFF.